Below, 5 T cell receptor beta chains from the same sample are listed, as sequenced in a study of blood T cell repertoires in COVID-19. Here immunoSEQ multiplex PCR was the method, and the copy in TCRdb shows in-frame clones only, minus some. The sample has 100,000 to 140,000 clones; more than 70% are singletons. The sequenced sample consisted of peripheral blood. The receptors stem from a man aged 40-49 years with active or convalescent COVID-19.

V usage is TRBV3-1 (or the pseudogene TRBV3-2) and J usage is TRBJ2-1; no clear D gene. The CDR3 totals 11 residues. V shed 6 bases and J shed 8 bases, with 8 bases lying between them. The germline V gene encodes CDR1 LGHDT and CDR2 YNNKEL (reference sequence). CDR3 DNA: TGTGCCAGCAGACAGTTGGATGAGCAGTTCTTC. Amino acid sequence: CASRQLDEQFF.

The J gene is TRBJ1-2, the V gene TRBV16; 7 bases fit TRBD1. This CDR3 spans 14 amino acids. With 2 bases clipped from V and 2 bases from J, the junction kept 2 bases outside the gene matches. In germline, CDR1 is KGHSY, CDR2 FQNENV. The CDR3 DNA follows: TGTGCCAGCAGCCAAAGAGGGGGCAACTATGGCTACACCTTC. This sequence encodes CASSQRGGNYGYTF.

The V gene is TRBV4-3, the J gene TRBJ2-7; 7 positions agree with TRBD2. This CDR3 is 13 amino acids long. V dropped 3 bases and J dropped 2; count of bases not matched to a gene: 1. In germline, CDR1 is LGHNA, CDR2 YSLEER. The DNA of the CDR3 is TGCGCCAGCAGCCAGGGGGGGGCCTACGAGCAGTACTTC. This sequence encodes CASSQGGAYEQYF.

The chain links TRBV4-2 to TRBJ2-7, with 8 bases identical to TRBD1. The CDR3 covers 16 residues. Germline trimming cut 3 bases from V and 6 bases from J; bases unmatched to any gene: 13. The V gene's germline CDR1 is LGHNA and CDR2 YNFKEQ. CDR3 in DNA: TGTGCCAGCAGCCACGCATCGGACAGGGCTAAGAGCGAGCAGTACTTC. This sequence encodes CASSHASDRAKSEQYF.

The CDR3 DNA reads TGTGCCACCGGGACAGGCGTTAACACTGAAGCTTTCTTT. Amino acids: CATGTGVNTEAFF. The chain links TRBV10-3 to TRBJ1-1, with 8 bases that match TRBD1. The CDR3 runs to 13 residues. V shed 10 bases and J 2 bases; nucleotides not matched to a gene: 6. CDR1 is ENHRY, CDR2 SYGVKD, per germline.